The next 28 T cell receptor beta chains were all read from a single sample in a study of cytomegalovirus exposure and HLA in healthy donors. PCR employed 60 Vbeta and 13 Jbeta primers. Sequencing used immunoSEQ multiplex PCR; TCRdb keeps in-frame clones, though not all of them. The sample totals 150,000 or so clones. The sequenced sample was PBMCs. These receptors were collected from a woman in her forties in good health and CMV-seropositive.

The V call is TRBV6-1, the J call TRBJ2-3; D remains ambiguous. There are 14 residues in the CDR3. V shed 6 bases and J shed 3 bases, with 13 bases lying between them. Per germline, CDR1 MNHNS and CDR2 SASEGT. CDR3: CASRVLRSTDTQYF. CDR3 nucleotides: TGTGCCAGCAGAGTTCTCAGATCAACAGATACGCAGTATTTT.

A word on this clone: Other DNA sequences in the sample encode the same CDR3. This chain uses TRBV5-6 with TRBJ1-5; D gene uncertain. CDR3 size: 14 residues. Germline V lookup: CDR1 SGHDT, CDR2 YYEEEE. Trimming shortened V by 0 bases and J by 4 bases, and 8 bases separated the two germline ends. This chain's CDR3 is CASSLGQVNQPQHF. For the CDR3, the DNA is TGTGCCAGCAGCTTGGGGCAGGTGAATCAGCCCCAGCATTTT. The full variable domain, with the rest looked up from reference TRBV5-6 and TRBJ1-5, is DAGVTQSPTHLIKTRGQQVTLRCSPKSGHDTVSWYQQALGQGPQFIFQYYEEEERQRGNFPDRFSGHQFPNYSSELNVNALLLGDSALYLCASSLGQVNQPQHFGDGTRLSIL.

The gene calls are TRBV4-2 and TRBJ2-7; 8 bases are a match to TRBD2. J was trimmed by 3 bases and V by 0 bases; bases with no gene match: 10. The CDR3 contains 17 residues. Germline CDR1 LGHNA, CDR2 YNFKEQ. CDR3 bases: TGTGCCAGCAGCCAAGAGTTAAGTTGGCGGGGGGACTACGAGCAGTACTTC. Protein: CASSQELSWRGDYEQYF.

The V gene is TRBV6-1, the J gene TRBJ2-3, with 8 bases lining up with TRBD2. CDR1 and CDR2 (germline): MNHNS, SASEGT. The CDR3 totals 14 residues. Trimming removed 5 bases from V and 5 bases from J; junction bases left unmatched: 6. CDR3 sequence (DNA): TGTGCCAGCAGTCCCCTGGCGGGGGGAGATACGCAGTATTTT. It is translated as CASSPLAGGDTQYF.

DNA of the CDR3: TGTGCCAGCAGCCCGGGGACGGGACTAGAGACAGATACGCAGTATTTT. It encodes CASSPGTGLETDTQYF. The chain links TRBV5-6 to TRBJ2-3; 8 bases agree with TRBD2. Germline CDR1 reads SGHDT; CDR2 reads YYEEEE. The CDR3 consists of 16 residues. The trim removed 4 bases at V and 3 bases at J, leaving 10 bases unmatched. The variable domain in full, with the rest retrieved from reference TRBV5-6 and TRBJ2-3, is DAGVTQSPTHLIKTRGQQVTLRCSPKSGHDTVSWYQQALGQGPQFIFQYYEEEERQRGNFPDRFSGHQFPNYSSELNVNALLLGDSALYLCASSPGTGLETDTQYFGPGTRLTVL.

V and J are TRBV7-2 and TRBJ1-2; 7 bases align to TRBD1. CDR1 is SGHTA, CDR2 FQGNSA, per germline. This CDR3 has 16 residues. The V and J ends lost 3 bases and 1 base, in that order; junction bases with no gene match: 8. Written as DNA, the CDR3 is TGTGCCAGCAGCTTCCCAGGGGGACGGCTTAACTATGGCTACACCTTC. Encoded protein: CASSFPGGRLNYGYTF.

The chain joins TRBV28 to TRBJ2-2; tentatively, D is TRBD2 (7 bases). V lost 3 bases, J lost 4 bases, and 9 bases lay in between. The germline CDR1 and CDR2 sequences are MDHEN and SYDVKM. The CDR3 is 14 residues long. CDR3: CASSLGGPTGELFF. The CDR3 bases are TGTGCCAGCAGTTTGGGGGGGCCCACCGGGGAGCTGTTTTTT. The full variable domain, its missing parts supplied by reference TRBV28 and TRBJ2-2, is DVKVTQSSRYLVKRTGEKVFLECVQDMDHENMFWYRQDPGLGLRLIYFSYDVKMKEKGDIPEGYSVSREKKERFSLILESASTNQTSMYLCASSLGGPTGELFFGEGSRLTVL.

The genes are TRBV28 and TRBJ1-4; D is possibly TRBD1 (5 bases). Germline assignment: CDR1 MDHEN and CDR2 SYDVKM. CDR3 length: 15 residues. Trimming removed 5 bases from V and 10 bases from J, with 20 bases in between. The CDR3 reads CASSPPGTTEGKLFF. The CDR3 nucleotides read TGTGCCAGCAGTCCTCCGGGGACTACGGAGGGAAAACTGTTTTTT.

The V and J genes are TRBV7-3 and TRBJ2-2, with D possibly matching TRBD1 (5 bases). Trimming pared 6 bases from V and 8 bases from J, leaving 16 bases between. The CDR3 contains 14 residues. Germline assignment: CDR1 SGHTA and CDR2 FQGTGA. The CDR3 nucleotides are TGTGCCAGCAGTAGCCAGCAGGCAGGGGGGGAGCTGTTTTTT. It is translated as CASSSQQAGGELFF.

The chain couples TRBV7-2 to TRBJ2-7, with TRBD2 matching 11 bases. This CDR3 has 15 residues. Germline CDR1 is SGHTA and CDR2 is FQGNSA. V shed 2 bases, J shed 6 bases, and the junction held 6 bases outside the gene matches. In DNA, the CDR3 is TGTGCCAGCAGCTTAACCCTACTAGCGGGAGCCGAGCAGTACTTC. Its translation: CASSLTLLAGAEQYF.

The chain is built from TRBV5-8 and TRBJ2-7, with D possibly TRBD1 on 5 matching bases. The CDR3 runs to 15 residues. V was cut by 1 base and J by 1 base, with 12 bases left in between. CDR1 is SGHTS, CDR2 YDEGEE, per germline. CDR3 sequence (DNA): TGTGCCAGCAGCTTGATAGGGGTCAGGTCCTACGAGCAGTACTTC. Its protein product is CASSLIGVRSYEQYF.

The chain couples TRBV4-1 to TRBJ1-4; TRBD1 matches 8 bases. Germline trimming cut 4 bases from V and 8 bases from J; bases unmatched to any gene: 9. Germline values: CDR1 MGHRA, CDR2 YSYEKL. The CDR3 loop spans 15 amino acids. CDR3 DNA: TGCGCCAGCAGCCCAACCGGGACAGGAGGGGAAAAACTGTTTTTT. This translates into CASSPTGTGGEKLFF.

The rearrangement links TRBV9 to TRBJ2-1, with 9 bases lining up with TRBD2. The CDR3 has 15 residues. V was clipped by 4 bases and J by 8 bases; unmatched bases: 10. The germline gives CDR1 SGDLS, CDR2 YYNGEE. The CDR3 bases are TGTGCCAGCAGCTTTAGCGGGAGTCGAATGGATGAGCAGTTCTTC. It codes for CASSFSGSRMDEQFF.

The rearrangement joins TRBV5-1 to TRBJ1-5, with 8 bases lining up with TRBD1. After removal of 4 bases from V and 0 bases from J, the junction contained 9 bases not matched to a gene. The CDR3 loop spans 17 amino acids. The germline gives CDR1 SGHRS, CDR2 YFSETQ. CDR3 amino acids: CASSPGTGEYSNQPQHF. The CDR3 DNA reads as TGCGCCAGCAGCCCGGGGACAGGTGAATATAGCAATCAGCCCCAGCATTTT. The whole variable domain, remainder taken from reference TRBV5-1 and TRBJ1-5, is KAGVTQTPRYLIKTRGQQVTLSCSPISGHRSVSWYQQTPGQGLQFLFEYFSETQRNKGNFPGRFSGRQFSNSRSEMNVSTLELGDSALYLCASSPGTGEYSNQPQHFGDGTRLSIL.

The chain has TRBV15 and TRBJ2-5; the match to TRBD1 covers 8 bases. J lost 5 bases, V lost 1 base, and 6 bases had no gene match. Germline V gives CDR1 LNHNV, CDR2 YYDKDF (reference sequence). The CDR3 consists of 15 residues. This chain's CDR3 is CATSRVGQALETQYF. In nucleotides, the CDR3 is TGTGCCACCAGCAGAGTGGGACAGGCCTTGGAGACCCAGTACTTC.

The chain employs TRBV5-4 and TRBJ1-1, with D uncertain. Germline loops: CDR1 SGHNT, CDR2 YYREEE (reference sequence). There are 15 residues in the CDR3. V dropped 4 bases and J dropped 3 bases, with 16 bases sitting between them. Here the CDR3 reads CASSPEVVSDTEAFF. For the CDR3, the DNA is TGTGCCAGCAGCCCGGAAGTCGTCAGCGACACTGAAGCTTTCTTT. The full variable domain, its missing parts supplied by reference TRBV5-4 and TRBJ1-1, is ETGVTQSPTHLIKTRGQQVTLRCSSQSGHNTVSWYQQALGQGPQFIFQYYREEENGRGNFPPRFSGLQFPNYSSELNVNALELDDSALYLCASSPEVVSDTEAFFGQGTRLTVV.

The chain couples TRBV5-8 to TRBJ2-1; D might be TRBD2 (6 bases). Germline assignment: CDR1 SGHTS and CDR2 YDEGEE. This CDR3 has 14 residues. The V end was cut by 4 bases, the J end by 4 bases, with 12 bases between. The CDR3 nucleotides read TGTGCCAGCAGCGAGGGACTGCCTTACAATGAGCAGTTCTTC. Its protein product is CASSEGLPYNEQFF.

This sequence joins TRBV5-1 and TRBJ2-1; 7 bases map to TRBD2. The CDR3 length is 17 residues. Losses at the gene ends were 7 bases for V and 12 bases for J; bases not matched to a gene: 25. CDR1 SGHRS and CDR2 YFSETQ come from the germline V gene. The CDR3 region is CASGEGLQAGAVNPQFF. The CDR3 DNA follows: TGCGCCAGCGGGGAGGGGCTTCAGGCGGGAGCCGTTAATCCGCAGTTCTTC.

The V call is TRBV30, the J call TRBJ2-1, with 7 bases fitting TRBD2. CDR1 is GTSNPN and CDR2 is SVGIG in the germline V gene (reference sequence). J was trimmed by 6 bases and V by 2 bases; bases with no gene match: 4. CDR3 length: 13 amino acids. The CDR3 spells CAWSLSGRNEQFF. The CDR3 DNA reads TGTGCCTGGAGTCTTAGCGGGCGCAATGAGCAGTTCTTC. The full variable domain, rest sourced from reference TRBV30 and TRBJ2-1, is SQTIHQWPATLVQPVGSPLSLECTVEGTSNPNLYWYRQAAGRGLQLLFYSVGIGQISSEVPQNLSASRPQDRQFILSSKKLLLSDSGFYLCAWSLSGRNEQFFGPGTRLTVL.

The chain joins TRBV19 to TRBJ1-5; D not resolved. V dropped 1 base and J dropped 4 bases, with 11 bases sitting between them. The CDR3 spans 15 residues. Germline V gene data show CDR1 as LNHDA and CDR2 as SQIVND (reference sequence). The CDR3 here is CASSIGGGSNQPQHF. CDR3 sequence (DNA): TGTGCCAGTAGTATAGGAGGAGGGTCTAATCAGCCCCAGCATTTT.

The V gene is TRBV5-1, the J gene TRBJ2-3, with D possibly being TRBD1 (6 bases). Looked up from germline, CDR1 is SGHRS and CDR2 is YFSETQ. Between the trimmed V and J ends, which lost 3 bases and 3 bases, there was a span of 8 bases. The CDR3 has 13 amino acids. CDR3 sequence reads: CASSSQGTDTQYF. The CDR3 DNA reads TGCGCCAGCAGCTCTCAGGGGACAGATACGCAGTATTTT.

CDR3 sequence (DNA): TGCGCCAGCAGACTTGACATCTCATACGAGCAGTACTTC. This sequence encodes CASRLDISYEQYF. The chain uses TRBV5-1 and TRBJ2-7; D gene ambiguous. The V gene's germline CDR1 is SGHRS and CDR2 YFSETQ. Trimming took off 5 bases at V and 4 bases at J, with 13 bases between the two ends. The CDR3 sequence is 13 residues long.

V is TRBV7-3 and J is TRBJ2-5; D is undetermined. The tail of the sequence fits TRBJ2-7 better, so the J call may be wrong. The CDR3 has 13 amino acids. Germline values: CDR1 SGHTA, CDR2 FQGTGA. This CDR3 is CASSFSAEYEQYF. The DNA for the CDR3 is TGTGCCAGCAGCTTCTCGGCGGAGTACGAGCAGTACTTC.

The chain couples TRBV7-3 to TRBJ2-7; D is ambiguous. Deletions cut 0 bases from V and 0 bases from J, with 9 bases between. CDR1 is SGHTA, CDR2 FQGTGA, per germline. CDR3 size: 15 residues. The CDR3 nucleotides read TGTGCCAGCAGCTTAACACCAGCGAGCTCCTACGAGCAGTACTTC. The encoded protein is CASSLTPASSYEQYF.

The chain carries TRBV7-3 and TRBJ1-2; D is ambiguous. Per germline, CDR1 SGHTA and CDR2 FQGTGA. This CDR3 is built from 11 residues. Trimming shortened V by 9 bases and J by 4 bases, and 9 bases separated the two germline ends. CDR3 in amino acids: CASNPGYGYTF. In DNA, the CDR3 is TGTGCCAGTAACCCGGGCTATGGCTACACCTTC. Looking up the rest from reference TRBV7-3 and TRBJ1-2 gives the full variable domain: GAGVSQTPSNKVTEKGKYVELRCDPISGHTALYWYRQSLGQGPEFLIYFQGTGAADDSGLPNDRFFAVRPEGSVSTLKIQRTERGDSAVYLCASNPGYGYTFGSGTRLTVV.

The V gene is TRBV28, the J gene TRBJ2-7, with TRBD1 identical over 7 bases. The germline CDR1 and CDR2 sequences are MDHEN and SYDVKM. V shed 8 bases and J 2 bases; nucleotides not matched to a gene: 6. CDR3 length: 13 amino acids. The CDR3 DNA reads TGTGCCAGCTACTCAGGGGGAGCCTACGAGCAGTACTTC. Its translation: CASYSGGAYEQYF.

V gene TRBV19 combines with J gene TRBJ1-5; possible D gene TRBD1, 5 bases. Trimming left V 1 base short and J 3 bases short, with 7 bases between. The germline CDR1 and CDR2 sequences are LNHDA and SQIVND (reference sequence). The CDR3 is 14 residues long. CDR3 DNA: TGTGCCAGTAGTATAGGACAGCCCAATCAGCCCCAGCATTTT. Encoded protein: CASSIGQPNQPQHF.

The V call is TRBV11-2, the J call TRBJ1-1; D gene uncertain. Trimming cost V 0 bases and J 11 bases, with 16 bases left between them. The CDR3 contains 14 residues. Germline V gives CDR1 SGHAT, CDR2 FQNNGV. CDR3: CASSLERAGLGAFF. CDR3 nucleotides: TGTGCCAGCAGCTTAGAACGGGCGGGGTTAGGGGCTTTCTTT.